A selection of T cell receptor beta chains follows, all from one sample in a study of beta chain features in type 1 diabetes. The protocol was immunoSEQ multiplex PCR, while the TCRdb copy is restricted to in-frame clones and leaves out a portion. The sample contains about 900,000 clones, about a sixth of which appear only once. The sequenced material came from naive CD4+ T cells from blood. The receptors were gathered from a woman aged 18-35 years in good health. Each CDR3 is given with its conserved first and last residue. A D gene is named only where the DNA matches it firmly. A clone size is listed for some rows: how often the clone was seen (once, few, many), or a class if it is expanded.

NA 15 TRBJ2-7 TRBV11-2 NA TGTGCCAGCAGCTTATTTTCGGACAGAGCCTACGAGCAGTACTTC CASSLFSDRAYEQYF
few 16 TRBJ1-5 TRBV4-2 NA TGTGCCAGCAGCCAAGTAATTGGGGGGGCAGGGCAGCCCCAGCATTTT CASSQVIGGAGQPQHF
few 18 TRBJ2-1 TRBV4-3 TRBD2 TGCGCCAGCAGCACCCGATTATATAATAGCGGGAGTATTAATGAGCAGTTCTTC CASSTRLYNSGSINEQFF
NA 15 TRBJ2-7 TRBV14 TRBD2 TGTGCCAGCAGCCAGCAAATTAGCGGGAGATACGAGCAGTACTTC CASSQQISGRYEQYF
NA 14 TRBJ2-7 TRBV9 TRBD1 TGTGCCAGCAGCGGACAACAGGGGGAATACGAGCAGTACTTC CASSGQQGEYEQYF
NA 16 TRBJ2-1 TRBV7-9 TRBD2 TGTGCCAGCAGCCCCCGCCCCGGACTAGTACACAATGAGCAGTTCTTC CASSPRPGLVHNEQFF
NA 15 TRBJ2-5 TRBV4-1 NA TGCGCCAGCAGCCCAAGTCCGGGAAGGGAAGAGACCCAGTACTTC CASSPSPGREETQYF
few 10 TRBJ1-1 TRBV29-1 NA TGCAGCGTTAGGGGCACTGAAGCTTTCTTT CSVRGTEAFF
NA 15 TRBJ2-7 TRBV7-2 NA TGTGCCAGCAGCCGACAGCCCGGTGAGGCCTACGAGCAGTACTTC CASSRQPGEAYEQYF
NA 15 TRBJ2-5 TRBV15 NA TGTGCCACCAGCAACCCGACAGGCCCGGGGGAGACCCAGTACTTC CATSNPTGPGETQYF
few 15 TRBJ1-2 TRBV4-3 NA TGCGCCAGCAGCCAAGATAGGAGGGGGGCCTATGGCTACACCTTC CASSQDRRGAYGYTF
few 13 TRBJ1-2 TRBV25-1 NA TGTGCCAGCAGTTATGGGCAGGTCTCGAGCTACACCTTC CASSYGQVSSYTF
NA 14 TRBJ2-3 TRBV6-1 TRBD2 TGTGCCAGCAGTGTGGGCGGGAGGCCAGATACGCAGTATTTT CASSVGGRPDTQYF
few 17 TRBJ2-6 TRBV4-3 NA TGCGCCAGCAGCCAACGGGTTTTCCGGGCTGGGGCCAACGTCCTGACTTTC CASSQRVFRAGANVLTF
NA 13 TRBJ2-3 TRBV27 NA TGTGCCAGCAGCGGGACTGGCACAGATACGCAGTATTTT CASSGTGTDTQYF
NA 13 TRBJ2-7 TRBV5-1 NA TGCGCCAGCAGCCTAGACAGCGCCTACGAGCAGTACTTC CASSLDSAYEQYF
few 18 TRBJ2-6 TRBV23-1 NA TGCGCCAGCAGTCATGTCGCGCTGTATGACTCTGGGGCCAACGTCCTGACTTTC CASSHVALYDSGANVLTF
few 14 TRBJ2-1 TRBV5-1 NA TGCGCCAGCAGCACAGATAGCTCCTACAATGAGCAGTTCTTC CASSTDSSYNEQFF
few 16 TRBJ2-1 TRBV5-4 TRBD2 TGTGCCAGCAGCTTGGCGGGACTAGCGGGGAGGAATGAGCAGTTCTTC CASSLAGLAGRNEQFF
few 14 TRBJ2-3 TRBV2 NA TGTGCCAGCAGGGCGGGACTCAACACAGATACGCAGTATTTT CASRAGLNTDTQYF
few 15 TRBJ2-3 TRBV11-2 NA TGTGCCAGCAGCTTCGCGACTTCACAGGCAGATACGCAGTATTTT CASSFATSQADTQYF
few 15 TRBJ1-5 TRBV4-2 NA TGTGCCAGCAGCCAAGGGGTAGGGGGCAATCAGCCCCAGCATTTT CASSQGVGGNQPQHF
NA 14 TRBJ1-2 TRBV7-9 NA TGTGCCAGCAGCCCTAAGACAGCCCCCTATGGCTACACCTTC CASSPKTAPYGYTF
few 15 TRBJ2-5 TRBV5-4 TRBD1 TGTGCCAGCAGCCAGGGACAGGGTCTACAAGAGACCCAGTACTTC CASSQGQGLQETQYF
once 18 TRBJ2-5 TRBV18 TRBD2 TGTGCCAGCTCACCCTCACCGGGGACTAGCGGGAGTTGGGAGACCCAGTACTTC CASSPSPGTSGSWETQYF
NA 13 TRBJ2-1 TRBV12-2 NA TGTGCAAGTCGATCAGGACTAGCGGGAGTTGCGTTCTTC CASRSGLAGVAFF
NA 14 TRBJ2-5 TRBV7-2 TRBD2 TGTGCCAGCAGCCCCGGACTAGCACAAGAGACCCAGTACTTC CASSPGLAQETQYF
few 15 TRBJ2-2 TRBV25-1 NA TGTGCCAGCAGTGTAGGAGGGAAGAACACCGGGGAGCTGTTTTTT CASSVGGKNTGELFF
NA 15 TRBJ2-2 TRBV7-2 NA TGTGCCAGCAGCTTATATGGCAGGAACACCGGGGAGCTGTTTTTT CASSLYGRNTGELFF
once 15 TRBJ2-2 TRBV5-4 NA TGTGCCAGCAGCTTGGGTAGCGGGAACACCGGGGAGCTGTTTTTT CASSLGSGNTGELFF
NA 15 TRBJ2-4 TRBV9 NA TGTGCCAGCAGCACACGACTACTAGCCAAAAACATTCAGTACTTC CASSTRLLAKNIQYF
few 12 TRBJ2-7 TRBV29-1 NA TGCAGCGTGAGACCCGGTGGCTACGAGCAGTACTTC CSVRPGGYEQYF
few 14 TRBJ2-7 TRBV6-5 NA TGTGCCAGCAGTAATCGACAGGCATCCTACGAGCAGTACTTC CASSNRQASYEQYF
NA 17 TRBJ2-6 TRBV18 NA TGTGCCAGCTCACCACGGAACAGCCTCTCTGGGGCCAACGTCCTGACTTTC CASSPRNSLSGANVLTF
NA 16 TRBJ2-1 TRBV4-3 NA TGCGCCAGCAGCCAAGATGTCACCCCCAAGCCCAATGAGCAGTTCTTC CASSQDVTPKPNEQFF
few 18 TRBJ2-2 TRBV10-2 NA TGCGCCAGCAGTGAACCGATCACCCGCCGGGAGTTAACCGGGGAGCTGTTTTTT CASSEPITRRELTGELFF
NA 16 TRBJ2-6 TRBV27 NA TGTGCCAGCAGCCTAATGGGGGGCTCTGGGGCCAACGTCCTGACTTTC CASSLMGGSGANVLTF
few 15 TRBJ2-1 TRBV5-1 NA TGCGCCAGCAGCTTGGCCCTGACTAGTCCCAATGAGCAGTTCTTC CASSLALTSPNEQFF
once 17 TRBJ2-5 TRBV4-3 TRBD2 TGCGCCAGCAGCCAAGATAGGACTAGCGGGAGGCGGGAGACCCAGTACTTC CASSQDRTSGRRETQYF
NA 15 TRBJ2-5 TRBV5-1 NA TGCGCCAGCAGCTTCACACCAGATTTCGCGAAGACCCAGTACTTC CASSFTPDFAKTQYF
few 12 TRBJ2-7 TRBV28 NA TGTGCCAGCGGCCGAAAAAGGTACGAGCAGTACTTC CASGRKRYEQYF
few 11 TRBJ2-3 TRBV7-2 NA TGTGCCAGCAGCCTATCAGATACGCAGTATTTT CASSLSDTQYF
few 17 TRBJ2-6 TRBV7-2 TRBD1 TGTGCCAGCAGCAGAAACGGACAGGGGGCCGGGGCCAACGTCCTGACTTTC CASSRNGQGAGANVLTF
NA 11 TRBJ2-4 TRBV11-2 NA TGTGCCAGCAGCCTGTCAGAGATTCAGTACTTC CASSLSEIQYF
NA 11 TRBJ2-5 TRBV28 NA TGTGCCCACGGGACCCAAGAGACCCAGTACTTC CAHGTQETQYF
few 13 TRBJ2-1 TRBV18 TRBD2 TGTGCCAGCTCATCCGGGACTACCTCGAGTTCGTTCTTC CASSSGTTSSSFF
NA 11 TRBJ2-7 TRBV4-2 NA TGTGCCAGCAGCCAGGCGGACGAGCAGTACTTC CASSQADEQYF
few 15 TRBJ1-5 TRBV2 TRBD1 TGTGCCAGCAGCGTACAGGGGATAAGCAATCAGCCCCAGCATTTT CASSVQGISNQPQHF
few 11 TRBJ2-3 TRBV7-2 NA TGTGCCAGCGGGACCGCAGATACGCAGTATTTT CASGTADTQYF
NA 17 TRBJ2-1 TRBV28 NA TGTGCCAGCAGTTTCCCACTCAACTTAAGCTCCTACAATGAGCAGTTCTTC CASSFPLNLSSYNEQFF
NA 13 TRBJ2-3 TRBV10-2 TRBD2 TGCGCCGGAAAATATAGCGGGACAGATACGCAGTATTTT CAGKYSGTDTQYF
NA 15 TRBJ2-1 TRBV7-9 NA TGTGCCAGCGGGGTAAGGGCGGGATACAACAATGAGCAGTTCTTC CASGVRAGYNNEQFF
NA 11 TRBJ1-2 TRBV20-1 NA TGCAGTGCTAGTATATACTATGGCTACACCTTC CSASIYYGYTF
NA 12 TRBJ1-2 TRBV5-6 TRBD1 TGTGCCAGCAGCTCGGGACAGTCGGGCTACACCTTC CASSSGQSGYTF
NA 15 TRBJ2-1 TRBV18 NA TGTGCCAGCTCACTGCTGGCGGAGGGGTACAATGAGCAGTTCTTC CASSLLAEGYNEQFF